One and the same sample provided the 15 T cell receptor beta chains below, sequenced in a study of memory CD4+ T cells and cytomegalovirus serostatus. The sort gate was single viable CD3+CD4+CD8-CD45RO+ cells for memory CD4+ T cells. Data came from immunoSEQ multiplex PCR; TCRdb stores just in-frame clones and leaves some out. Of 35,000 to 55,000 clones listed, roughly 80% are singletons. The sequencing input was memory CD4+ T cells from blood. The receptors originated from an adult in good health and CMV-seronegative.

V gene TRBV7-2 combines with J gene TRBJ1-3, with D hard to call. The V and J ends lost 7 bases and 8 bases respectively, with 18 bases between them. CDR3 length: 14 amino acids. Germline lookup yields CDR1 SGHTA and CDR2 FQGNSA. The CDR3 spells CASTYTTGSHTIYF. CDR3 nucleotides: TGTGCCAGCACCTATACTACCGGGTCACACACCATATATTTT.

The rearrangement links TRBV9 to TRBJ1-4; TRBD1 is a possible D gene (5 bases). Germline assignment: CDR1 SGDLS and CDR2 YYNGEE. The CDR3 is 16 residues long. V lost 0 bases to trimming and J lost 8 bases, with 17 bases between them. This CDR3 is CASSVGVNPGGEKLFF. The CDR3 nucleotides read TGTGCCAGCAGCGTAGGGGTGAATCCTGGGGGGGAAAAACTGTTTTTT.

The rearrangement joins TRBV7-2 to TRBJ2-6; D ambiguous. V lost 5 bases and J lost 0, with 8 bases in between. CDR1 SGHTA and CDR2 FQGNSA come from the germline V gene. The CDR3 covers 15 residues. CDR3 protein: CASSLGLSGANVLTF. DNA for the CDR3: TGTGCCAGCAGCCTAGGGCTCTCTGGGGCCAACGTCCTGACTTTC.

This chain connects TRBV29-1 to TRBJ1-1, with 8 bases identical to TRBD1. V was clipped by 4 bases and J by 5 bases; unmatched bases: 9. The CDR3 has 14 residues. Per germline, CDR1 SQVTM and CDR2 ANQGSEA. CDR3 sequence reads: CSVALGQGRTEAFF. CDR3 coding DNA: TGCAGCGTTGCCTTAGGACAGGGTCGTACTGAAGCTTTCTTT.

The chain combines TRBV28 with TRBJ1-1, with D tentatively TRBD1 (6 bases). This CDR3 has 16 amino acids. Germline V gene data show CDR1 as MDHEN and CDR2 as SYDVKM. V lost 8 bases, J lost 4 bases, and 23 bases lay in between. CDR3 sequence reads: CASSQFWVGGGTEAFF. Here the CDR3 DNA reads TGTGCCAGCTCCCAATTTTGGGTGGGAGGGGGCACTGAAGCTTTCTTT.

This chain uses TRBV5-4 with TRBJ1-5; D perhaps matches TRBD1 (5 bases). The CDR3 runs to 13 residues. Trimming stripped 3 bases from V and 7 bases from J, with 11 bases between. From germline, CDR1 is SGHNT and CDR2 YYREEE (reference sequence). CDR3 amino acids: CASSSGLEQPQHF. The CDR3 nucleotides read TGTGCCAGCAGCTCAGGGTTGGAACAGCCCCAGCATTTT.

The rearrangement uses TRBV7-9 and TRBJ2-3, with 16 nucleotides matching TRBD2. This CDR3 has 14 amino acids. The V gene end was trimmed by 4 bases and the J gene end by 14 bases; junction bases not matched to a gene: 6. Germline lookup yields CDR1 SEHNR and CDR2 FQNEAQ (reference sequence). The CDR3 here is CASSSGLAGGPWYF. DNA of the CDR3: TGTGCCAGCAGCTCGGGACTAGCGGGGGGGCCATGGTATTTT.

This sequence joins TRBV5-1 and TRBJ2-7; D is unclear. Germline-derived CDR1 and CDR2 are SGHRS and YFSETQ. The V end was cut by 8 bases, the J end by 2 bases, with 17 bases between. The CDR3 contains 14 residues. CDR3 bases: TGCGCCAGTACGCTCTCAACGGGTACCTACGAGCAGTACTTC. Translated, it gives CASTLSTGTYEQYF.

This clone was observed a handful of times. The rearrangement joins TRBV28 to TRBJ2-3; D gene unclear. Trimming stripped 6 bases from V and 2 bases from J, with 6 bases between. This CDR3 is built from 12 residues. Germline CDR1 and CDR2: MDHEN and SYDVKM. The CDR3: CASRGTTDTQYF. For the CDR3, the DNA is TGTGCCAGCAGGGGAACCACAGATACGCAGTATTTT. Complete variable domain (other parts from reference TRBV28 and TRBJ2-3): DVKVTQSSRYLVKRTGEKVFLECVQDMDHENMFWYRQDPGLGLRLIYFSYDVKMKEKGDIPEGYSVSREKKERFSLILESASTNQTSMYLCASRGTTDTQYFGPGTRLTVL.

The chain carries TRBV30 and TRBJ2-5, with a weak D call TRBD2 (5 bases). This CDR3 contains 14 residues. Germline values: CDR1 GTSNPN, CDR2 SVGIG (reference sequence). Trimming pared 0 bases from V and 4 bases from J, leaving 12 bases between. CDR3 loop: CAWSVGLETETQYF. CDR3 coding DNA: TGTGCCTGGAGTGTAGGACTGGAGACAGAGACCCAGTACTTC.

The CDR3 reads CASSQGGAGNTEAFF. The CDR3 DNA follows: TGCGCCAGCAGCCAAGGGGGCGCCGGGAACACTGAAGCTTTCTTT. The chain combines TRBV4-3 with TRBJ1-1; D perhaps matches TRBD1 (5 bases). The CDR3 loop spans 15 amino acids. Trimming removed 1 base from V and 1 base from J, with 10 bases in between. CDR1 is LGHNA and CDR2 is YSLEER in the germline V gene.

The chain has TRBV5-1 and TRBJ2-7, with TRBD1 matching over 7 bases. CDR1 and CDR2 from the germline V gene are SGHRS and YFSETQ. The trim removed 4 bases at V and 7 bases at J, leaving 26 bases unmatched. The CDR3 has 19 residues. CDR3 bases: TGCGCCAGCAGCACCATACCACGAACCACGACAGGGCCGGCGAGTGAGCAGTACTTC. Encoded protein: CASSTIPRTTTGPASEQYF. Variable domain in full (rest from reference TRBV5-1 and TRBJ2-7): KAGVTQTPRYLIKTRGQQVTLSCSPISGHRSVSWYQQTPGQGLQFLFEYFSETQRNKGNFPGRFSGRQFSNSRSEMNVSTLELGDSALYLCASSTIPRTTTGPASEQYFGPGTRLTVT.

The genes are TRBV7-3 and TRBJ2-3; 8 bases line up with TRBD2. CDR1 is SGHTA, CDR2 FQGTGA, per germline. V was clipped by 3 bases and J by 4 bases; unmatched bases: 6. CDR3 length: 15 residues. The CDR3 DNA is TGTGCCAGCAGCTTGTCCGGGACTAGTTCAGATACGCAGTATTTT. Residues: CASSLSGTSSDTQYF.

V and J are TRBV10-3 and TRBJ2-3; D unclear. V lost 0 bases, J lost 1 base, and 5 bases lay in between. Germline V gene data show CDR1 as ENHRY and CDR2 as SYGVKD. The CDR3 totals 14 residues. This CDR3 reads CAISESRGTDTQYF. The CDR3 bases are TGTGCCATCAGTGAGTCTAGGGGCACAGATACGCAGTATTTT.

This clone was picked up one time. The J gene is TRBJ1-2, the V gene TRBV27; D possibly corresponds to TRBD1 (5 bases). The CDR3 is 15 amino acids. In germline, CDR1 is MNHEY, CDR2 SMNVEV (reference sequence). V dropped 3 bases and J dropped 0 bases, with 11 bases sitting between them. CDR3 in amino acids: CASSFRDRPNYGYTF. CDR3 bases: TGTGCCAGCAGTTTCCGGGACCGCCCTAACTATGGCTACACCTTC.